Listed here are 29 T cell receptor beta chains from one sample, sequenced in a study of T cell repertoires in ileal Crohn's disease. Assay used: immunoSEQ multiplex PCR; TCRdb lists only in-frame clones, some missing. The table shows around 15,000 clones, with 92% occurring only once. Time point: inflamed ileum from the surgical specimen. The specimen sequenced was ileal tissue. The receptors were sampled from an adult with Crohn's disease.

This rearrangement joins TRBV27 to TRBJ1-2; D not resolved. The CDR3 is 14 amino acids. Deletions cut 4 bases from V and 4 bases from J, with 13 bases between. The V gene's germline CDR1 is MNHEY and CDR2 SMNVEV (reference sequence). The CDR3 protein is CASSSSNKGYGYTF. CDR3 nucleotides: TGTGCCAGCAGTTCCTCTAATAAGGGCTATGGCTACACCTTC.

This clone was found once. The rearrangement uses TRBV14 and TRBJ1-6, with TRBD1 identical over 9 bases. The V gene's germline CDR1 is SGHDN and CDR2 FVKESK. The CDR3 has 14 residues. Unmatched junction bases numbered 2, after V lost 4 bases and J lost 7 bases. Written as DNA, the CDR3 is TGTGCCAGCAGCCTTACAGGGGGCAATTCACCCCTCCACTTT. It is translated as CASSLTGGNSPLHF.

The CDR3 loop is CASSGRRFEPQHF. The CDR3 DNA sequence: TGTGCCAGCAGTGGACGGCGTTTTGAGCCCCAGCATTTT. The rearrangement links TRBV6-1 to TRBJ1-5; no firm D call. V lost 4 bases and J lost 8, with 12 bases in between. The CDR3 runs to 13 residues. Germline V gene sequence: CDR1 MNHNS, CDR2 SASEGT.

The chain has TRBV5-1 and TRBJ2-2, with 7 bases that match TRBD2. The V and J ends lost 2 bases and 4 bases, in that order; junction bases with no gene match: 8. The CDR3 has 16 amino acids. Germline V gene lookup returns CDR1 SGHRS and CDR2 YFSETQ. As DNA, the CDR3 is TGCGCCAGCAGCTTTTCCCCCCCGGGGGGCACCGGGGAGCTGTTTTTT. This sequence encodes CASSFSPPGGTGELFF.

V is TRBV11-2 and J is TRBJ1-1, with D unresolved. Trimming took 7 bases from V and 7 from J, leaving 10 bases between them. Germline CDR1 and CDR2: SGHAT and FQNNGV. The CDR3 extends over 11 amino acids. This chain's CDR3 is CASIRMGEAFF. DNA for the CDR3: TGTGCCAGCATCCGGATGGGTGAAGCTTTCTTT.

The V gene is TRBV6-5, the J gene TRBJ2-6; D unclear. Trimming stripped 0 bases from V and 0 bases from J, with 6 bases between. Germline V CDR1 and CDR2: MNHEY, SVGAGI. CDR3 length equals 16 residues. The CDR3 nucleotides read TGTGCCAGCAGTTACTCGATACGCTCTGGGGCCAACGTCCTGACTTTC. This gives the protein CASSYSIRSGANVLTF.

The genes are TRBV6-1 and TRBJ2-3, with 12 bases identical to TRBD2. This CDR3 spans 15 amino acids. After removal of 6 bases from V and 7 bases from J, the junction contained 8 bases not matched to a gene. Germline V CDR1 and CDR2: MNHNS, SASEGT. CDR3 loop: CASSLAGGPWYTQYF. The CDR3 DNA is TGTGCCAGCAGCCTAGCGGGGGGGCCTTGGTATACGCAGTATTTT.

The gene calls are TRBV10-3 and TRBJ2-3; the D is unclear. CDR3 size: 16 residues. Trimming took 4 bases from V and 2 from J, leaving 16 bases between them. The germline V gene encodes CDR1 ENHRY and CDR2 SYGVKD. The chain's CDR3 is CAISAYSFEATDTQYF. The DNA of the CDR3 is TGTGCCATCAGTGCGTACTCCTTCGAGGCCACAGATACGCAGTATTTT.

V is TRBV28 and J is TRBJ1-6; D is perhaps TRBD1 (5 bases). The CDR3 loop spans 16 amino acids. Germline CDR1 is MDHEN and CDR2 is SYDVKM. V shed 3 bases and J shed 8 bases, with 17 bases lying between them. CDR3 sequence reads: CASSFVTGRRDSPLHF. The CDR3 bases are TGTGCCAGCAGTTTCGTGACGGGACGCCGCGATTCACCCCTCCACTTT.

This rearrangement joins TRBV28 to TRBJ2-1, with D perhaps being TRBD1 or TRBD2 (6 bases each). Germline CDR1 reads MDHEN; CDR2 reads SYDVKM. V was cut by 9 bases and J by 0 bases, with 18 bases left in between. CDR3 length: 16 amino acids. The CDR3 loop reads CASRPGGSSSYNEQFF. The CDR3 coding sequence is TGTGCCAGTAGACCCGGGGGCAGCAGCTCCTACAATGAGCAGTTCTTC.

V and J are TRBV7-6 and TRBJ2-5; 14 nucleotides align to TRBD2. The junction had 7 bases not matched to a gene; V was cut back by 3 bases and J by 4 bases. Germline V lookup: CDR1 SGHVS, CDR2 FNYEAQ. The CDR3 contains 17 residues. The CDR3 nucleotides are TGTGCCAGCAGCTTGATGACTAGCGGGGGGGCCGGAGAGACCCAGTACTTC. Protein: CASSLMTSGGAGETQYF.

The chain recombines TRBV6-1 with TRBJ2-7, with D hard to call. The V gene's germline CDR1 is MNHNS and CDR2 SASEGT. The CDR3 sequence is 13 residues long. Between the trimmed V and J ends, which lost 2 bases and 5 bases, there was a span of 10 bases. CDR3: CASSERILHEQYF. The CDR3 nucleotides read TGTGCCAGCAGTGAACGAATTCTGCACGAGCAGTACTTC.

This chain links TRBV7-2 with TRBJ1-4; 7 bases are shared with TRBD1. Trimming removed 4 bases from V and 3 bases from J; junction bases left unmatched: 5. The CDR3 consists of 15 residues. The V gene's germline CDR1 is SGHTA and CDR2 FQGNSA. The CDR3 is CASSSRGGSNEKLFF. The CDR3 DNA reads TGTGCCAGCAGCTCCAGAGGGGGCTCTAATGAAAAACTGTTTTTT.

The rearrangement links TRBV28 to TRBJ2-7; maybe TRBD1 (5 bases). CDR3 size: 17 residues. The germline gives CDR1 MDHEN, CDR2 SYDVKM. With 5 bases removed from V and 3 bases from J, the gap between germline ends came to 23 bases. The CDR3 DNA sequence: TGTGCCAGCAGTCCCCAGGGCGCAGGGCAACCCTACTACGAGCAGTACTTC. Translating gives CASSPQGAGQPYYEQYF.

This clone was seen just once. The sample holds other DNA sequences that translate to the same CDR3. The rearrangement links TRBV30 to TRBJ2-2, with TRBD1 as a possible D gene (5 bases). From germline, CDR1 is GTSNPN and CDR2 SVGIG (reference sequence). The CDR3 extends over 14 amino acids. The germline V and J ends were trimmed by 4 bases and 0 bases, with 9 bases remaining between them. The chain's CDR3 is CAWIRQTNTGELFF. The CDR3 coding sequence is TGTGCCTGGATTAGACAGACGAACACCGGGGAGCTGTTTTTT.

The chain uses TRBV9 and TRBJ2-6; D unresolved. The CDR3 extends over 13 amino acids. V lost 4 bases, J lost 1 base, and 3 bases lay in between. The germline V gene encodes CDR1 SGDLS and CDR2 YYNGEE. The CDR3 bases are TGTGCCAGCAGCCCATCTGGGGCCAACGTCCTGACTTTC. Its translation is CASSPSGANVLTF.

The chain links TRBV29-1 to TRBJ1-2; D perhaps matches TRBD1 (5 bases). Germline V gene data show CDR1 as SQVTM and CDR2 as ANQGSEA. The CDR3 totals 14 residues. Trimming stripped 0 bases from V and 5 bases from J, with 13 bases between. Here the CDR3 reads CSVEDRRQGYGYTF. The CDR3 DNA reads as TGCAGCGTTGAAGATCGGAGGCAGGGATATGGCTACACCTTC. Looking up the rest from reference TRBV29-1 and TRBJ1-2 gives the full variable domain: SAVISQKPSRDICQRGTSLTIQCQVDSQVTMMFWYRQQPGQSLTLIATANQGSEATYESGFVIDKFPISRPNLTFSTLTVSNMSPEDSSIYLCSVEDRRQGYGYTFGSGTRLTVV.

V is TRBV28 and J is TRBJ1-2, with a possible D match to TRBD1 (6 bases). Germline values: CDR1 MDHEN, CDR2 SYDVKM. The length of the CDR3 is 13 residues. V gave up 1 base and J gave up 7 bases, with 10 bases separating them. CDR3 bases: TGTGCCAGCAGTTTATACAGGGATGGTGGCTACACCTTC. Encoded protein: CASSLYRDGGYTF.

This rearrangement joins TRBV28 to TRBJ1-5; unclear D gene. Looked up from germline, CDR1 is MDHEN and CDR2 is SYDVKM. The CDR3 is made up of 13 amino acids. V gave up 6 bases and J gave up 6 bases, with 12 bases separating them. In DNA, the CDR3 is TGTGCCAGCAGAACTCAAATCGGTCAGCCCCAGCATTTT. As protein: CASRTQIGQPQHF. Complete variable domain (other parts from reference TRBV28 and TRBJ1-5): DVKVTQSSRYLVKRTGEKVFLECVQDMDHENMFWYRQDPGLGLRLIYFSYDVKMKEKGDIPEGYSVSREKKERFSLILESASTNQTSMYLCASRTQIGQPQHFGDGTRLSIL.

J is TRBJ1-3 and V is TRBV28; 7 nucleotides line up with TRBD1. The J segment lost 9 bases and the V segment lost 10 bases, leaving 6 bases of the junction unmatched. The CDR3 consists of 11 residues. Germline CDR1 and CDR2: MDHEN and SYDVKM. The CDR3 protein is CATLNRGTIYF. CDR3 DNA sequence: TGTGCCACCCTGAACAGGGGCACCATATATTTT. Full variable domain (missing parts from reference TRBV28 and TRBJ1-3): DVKVTQSSRYLVKRTGEKVFLECVQDMDHENMFWYRQDPGLGLRLIYFSYDVKMKEKGDIPEGYSVSREKKERFSLILESASTNQTSMYLCATLNRGTIYFGEGSWLTVV.

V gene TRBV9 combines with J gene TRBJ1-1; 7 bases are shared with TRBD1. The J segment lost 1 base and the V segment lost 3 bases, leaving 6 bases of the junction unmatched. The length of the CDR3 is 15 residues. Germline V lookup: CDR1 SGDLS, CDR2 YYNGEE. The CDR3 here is CASSAFGTANTEAFF. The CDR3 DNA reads TGTGCCAGCAGCGCGTTCGGGACAGCGAACACTGAAGCTTTCTTT.

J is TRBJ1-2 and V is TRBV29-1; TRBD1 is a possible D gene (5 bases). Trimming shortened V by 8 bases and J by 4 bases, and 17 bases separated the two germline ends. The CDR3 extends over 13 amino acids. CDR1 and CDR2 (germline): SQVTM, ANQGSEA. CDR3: CSTGVQGGYGYTF. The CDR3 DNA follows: TGCAGCACCGGCGTCCAGGGCGGCTATGGCTACACCTTC. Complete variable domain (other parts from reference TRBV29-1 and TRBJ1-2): SAVISQKPSRDICQRGTSLTIQCQVDSQVTMMFWYRQQPGQSLTLIATANQGSEATYESGFVIDKFPISRPNLTFSTLTVSNMSPEDSSIYLCSTGVQGGYGYTFGSGTRLTVV.

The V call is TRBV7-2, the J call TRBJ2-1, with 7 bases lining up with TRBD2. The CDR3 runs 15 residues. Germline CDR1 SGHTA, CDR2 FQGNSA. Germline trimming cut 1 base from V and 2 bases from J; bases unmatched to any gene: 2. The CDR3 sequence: CASSLEGLAYNEQFF. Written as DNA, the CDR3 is TGTGCCAGCAGCTTAGAAGGACTAGCCTACAATGAGCAGTTCTTC.

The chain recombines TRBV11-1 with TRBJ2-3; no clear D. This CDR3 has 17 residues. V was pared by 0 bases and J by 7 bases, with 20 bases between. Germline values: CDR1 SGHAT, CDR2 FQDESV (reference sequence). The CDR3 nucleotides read TGTGCCAGCAGCTTAGCGTCCGTATCAGCCGGAGACAATACGCAGTATTTT. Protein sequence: CASSLASVSAGDNTQYF.

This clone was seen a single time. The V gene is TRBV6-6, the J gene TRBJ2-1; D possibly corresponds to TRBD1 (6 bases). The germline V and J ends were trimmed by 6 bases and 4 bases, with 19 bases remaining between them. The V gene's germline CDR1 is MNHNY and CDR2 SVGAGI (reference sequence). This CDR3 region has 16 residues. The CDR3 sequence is CASSRRVDSPYNEQFF. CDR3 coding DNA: TGTGCCAGCAGCCGACGTGTGGACAGTCCATACAATGAGCAGTTCTTC.

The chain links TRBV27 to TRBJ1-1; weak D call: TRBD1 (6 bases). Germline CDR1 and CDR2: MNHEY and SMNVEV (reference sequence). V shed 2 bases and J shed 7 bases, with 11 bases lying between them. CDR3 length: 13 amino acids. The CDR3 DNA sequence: TGTGCCAGCAGTTTAGGGGGGCAGAATGAAGCTTTCTTT. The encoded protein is CASSLGGQNEAFF.

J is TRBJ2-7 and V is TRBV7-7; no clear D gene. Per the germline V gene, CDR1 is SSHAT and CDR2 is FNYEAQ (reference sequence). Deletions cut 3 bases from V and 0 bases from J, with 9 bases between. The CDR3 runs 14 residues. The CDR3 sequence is CASSLRESSYEQYF. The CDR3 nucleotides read TGTGCCAGCAGCTTGAGAGAGAGCTCCTACGAGCAGTACTTC.

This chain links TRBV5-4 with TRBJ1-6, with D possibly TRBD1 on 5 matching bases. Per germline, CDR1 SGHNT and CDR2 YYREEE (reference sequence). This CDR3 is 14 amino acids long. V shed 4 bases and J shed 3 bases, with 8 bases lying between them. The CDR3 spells CASSGGIYNSPLHF. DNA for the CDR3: TGTGCCAGCAGCGGGGGGATCTATAATTCACCCCTCCACTTT.

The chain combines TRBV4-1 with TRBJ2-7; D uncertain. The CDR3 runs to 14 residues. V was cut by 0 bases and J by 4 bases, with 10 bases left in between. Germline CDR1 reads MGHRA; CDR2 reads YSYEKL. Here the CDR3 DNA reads TGCGCCAGCAGCCAAGAACAGACATGGTACGAGCAGTACTTC. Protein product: CASSQEQTWYEQYF.